These 6 T cell receptor beta chains originate from one sample sequenced in a study of T cell responses to AZD1222 COVID-19 vaccine (dated by TCRdb to the early 2020s). The time point label here, explained by the study, means: about 28 days (+/-7) after the second vaccine dose. The library was made by the immunoSEQ multiplex PCR assay. TCRdb's version of the immuneACCESS table is confined to in-frame rearrangements and falls short of the full clone set. An unresolved V gene accounts for under half of the shortfall where checked; the remainder is of unknown origin. Within this sample are about 180,000 clones, with about 88% of them counted one time only. Around 26% of the sample is held by the ten biggest clonotypes. The sample was peripheral blood, taken 28 days after the second AZD1222 dose. The source of these receptors is an adult who received the AZD1222 COVID-19 vaccine.

The J gene is TRBJ2-1, the V gene TRBV28; D might be TRBD2 (6 bases). Germline CDR1 MDHEN, CDR2 SYDVKM. The CDR3 is 15 residues long. V dropped 6 bases and J dropped 3 bases, with 15 bases sitting between them. The CDR3 here is CASSIPGGFYNEQFF. DNA for the CDR3: TGTGCCAGCAGCATACCCGGGGGTTTCTACAATGAGCAGTTCTTC.

The chain joins TRBV2 to TRBJ2-1; 7 nucleotides line up with TRBD1. The V gene end was trimmed by 2 bases and the J gene end by 4 bases; junction bases not matched to a gene: 5. Per germline, CDR1 SNHLY and CDR2 FYNNEI. This CDR3 is 15 amino acids long. The CDR3 is CASSEIQGRYNEQFF. CDR3 bases: TGTGCCAGCAGTGAAATACAGGGGCGGTACAATGAGCAGTTCTTC.

The chain links TRBV10-2 to TRBJ2-5; a weak D match, TRBD1 (5 bases). Germline lookup yields CDR1 WSHSY and CDR2 SAAADI. The CDR3 runs 13 residues. Trimming shortened V by 7 bases and J by 7 bases, and 16 bases separated the two germline ends. The CDR3 DNA is TGCGCCAGCACTCCGCAGGCCCAGGGGACCCAGTACTTC. This sequence encodes CASTPQAQGTQYF.

The gene calls are TRBV5-4 and TRBJ1-3; D not certain. This CDR3 region has 16 residues. CDR1 and CDR2 from the germline V gene are SGHNT and YYREEE (reference sequence). V lost 1 base to trimming and J lost 0 bases, with 11 bases between them. Here the CDR3 reads CASSLPSGRSGNTIYF. In DNA form, the CDR3 reads TGTGCCAGCAGCTTGCCTTCAGGTCGCTCTGGAAACACCATATATTTT.

In this sample, this clone turned up a few times. In DNA, the CDR3 is TGTGCCAGCAGTTACTCGAAGAGCGGGGCCTACGAGCAGTACTTC. Residues: CASSYSKSGAYEQYF. The chain links TRBV6-5 to TRBJ2-7, with 7 positions matching TRBD2. Trimming at V came to 0 bases and at J to 2 bases, leaving 4 bases not matched to a gene. CDR1 and CDR2 (germline): MNHEY, SVGAGI. The CDR3 covers 15 residues.

This chain connects TRBV3-1 (or the pseudogene TRBV3-2) to TRBJ2-7; TRBD2 agrees at 9 bases. The V and J ends lost 2 bases and 0 bases, in that order; junction bases with no gene match: 5. Germline V lookup: CDR1 LGHDT, CDR2 YNNKEL (reference sequence). CDR3 length: 16 amino acids. The CDR3 DNA follows: TGTGCCAGCAGCCAACCAGGCGGGGGGGCCTCCTACGAGCAGTACTTC. It is translated as CASSQPGGGASYEQYF.